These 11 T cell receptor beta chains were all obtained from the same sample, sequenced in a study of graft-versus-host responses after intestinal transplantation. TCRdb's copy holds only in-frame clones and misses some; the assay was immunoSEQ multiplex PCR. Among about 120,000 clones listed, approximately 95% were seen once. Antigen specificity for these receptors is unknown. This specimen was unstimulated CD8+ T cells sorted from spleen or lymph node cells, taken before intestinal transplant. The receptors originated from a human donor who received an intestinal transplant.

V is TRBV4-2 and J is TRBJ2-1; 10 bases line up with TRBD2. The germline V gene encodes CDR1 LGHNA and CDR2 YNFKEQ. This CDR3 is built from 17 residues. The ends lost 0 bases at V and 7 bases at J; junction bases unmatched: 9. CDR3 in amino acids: CASSQDPSSGSTNEQFF. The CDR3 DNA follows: TGTGCCAGCAGCCAAGACCCTTCTAGCGGGAGTACGAATGAGCAGTTCTTC.

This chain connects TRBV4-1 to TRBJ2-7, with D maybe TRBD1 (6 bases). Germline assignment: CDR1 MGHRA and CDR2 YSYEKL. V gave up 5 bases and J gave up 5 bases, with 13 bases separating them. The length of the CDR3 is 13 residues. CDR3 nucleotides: TGCGCCAGCAGCTCCATCCCAGGGGACGAGCAGTACTTC. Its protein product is CASSSIPGDEQYF.

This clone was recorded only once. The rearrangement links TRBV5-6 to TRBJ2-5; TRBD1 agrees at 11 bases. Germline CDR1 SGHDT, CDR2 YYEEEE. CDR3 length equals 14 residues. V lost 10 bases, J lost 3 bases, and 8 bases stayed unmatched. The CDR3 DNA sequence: TGTGCCGGATCATGGGGACAGGGGGAAGAGACCCAGTACTTC. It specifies CAGSWGQGEETQYF. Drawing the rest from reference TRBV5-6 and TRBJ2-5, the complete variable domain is DAGVTQSPTHLIKTRGQQVTLRCSPKSGHDTVSWYQQALGQGPQFIFQYYEEEERQRGNFPDRFSGHQFPNYSSELNVNALLLGDSALYLCAGSWGQGEETQYFGPGTRLLVL.

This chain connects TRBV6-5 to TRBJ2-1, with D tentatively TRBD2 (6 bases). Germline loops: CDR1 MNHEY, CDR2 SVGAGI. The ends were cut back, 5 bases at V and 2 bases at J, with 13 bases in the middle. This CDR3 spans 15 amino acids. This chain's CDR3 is CASSAHLATYNEQFF. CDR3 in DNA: TGTGCCAGCAGTGCCCATCTAGCGACCTACAATGAGCAGTTCTTC.

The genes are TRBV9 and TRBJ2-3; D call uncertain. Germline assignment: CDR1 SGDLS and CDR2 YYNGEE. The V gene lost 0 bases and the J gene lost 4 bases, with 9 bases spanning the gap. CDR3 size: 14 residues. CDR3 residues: CASSVVEGPDTQYF. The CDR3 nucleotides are TGTGCCAGCAGCGTAGTTGAAGGGCCAGATACGCAGTATTTT. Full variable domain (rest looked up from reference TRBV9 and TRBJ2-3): DSGVTQTPKHLITATGQRVTLRCSPRSGDLSVYWYQQSLDQGLQFLIQYYNGEERAKGNILERFSAQQFPDLHSELNLSSLELGDSALYFCASSVVEGPDTQYFGPGTRLTVL.

The CDR3 DNA reads as TGTGCCAGCAGTCGGGGACTAGCGGGAGACAATGAGCAGTTCTTC. This sequence encodes CASSRGLAGDNEQFF. This chain uses TRBV28 with TRBJ2-1; 14 bases map to TRBD2. The ends lost 5 bases at V and 5 bases at J; junction bases unmatched: 2. Per germline, CDR1 MDHEN and CDR2 SYDVKM. This CDR3 is 15 amino acids long. Complete variable domain (other parts from reference TRBV28 and TRBJ2-1): DVKVTQSSRYLVKRTGEKVFLECVQDMDHENMFWYRQDPGLGLRLIYFSYDVKMKEKGDIPEGYSVSREKKERFSLILESASTNQTSMYLCASSRGLAGDNEQFFGPGTRLTVL.

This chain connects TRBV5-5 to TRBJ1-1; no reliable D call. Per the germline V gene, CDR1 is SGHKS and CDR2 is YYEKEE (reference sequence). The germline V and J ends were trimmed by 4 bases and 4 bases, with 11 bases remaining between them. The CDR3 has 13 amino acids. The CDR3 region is CASSPRFGTEAFF. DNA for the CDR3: TGTGCCAGCAGCCCCCGGTTTGGCACTGAAGCTTTCTTT. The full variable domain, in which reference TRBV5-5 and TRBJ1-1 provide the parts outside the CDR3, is DAGVTQSPTHLIKTRGQQVTLRCSPISGHKSVSWYQQVLGQGPQFIFQYYEKEERGRGNFPDRFSARQFPNYSSELNVNALLLGDSALYLCASSPRFGTEAFFGQGTRLTVV.

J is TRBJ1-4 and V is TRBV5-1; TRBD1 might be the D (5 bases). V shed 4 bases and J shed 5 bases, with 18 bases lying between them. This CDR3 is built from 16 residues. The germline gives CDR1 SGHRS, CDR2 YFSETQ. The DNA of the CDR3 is TGCGCCAGCAGCCCGAGTCCGGCAGGGAGGAATGAAAAACTGTTTTTT. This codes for CASSPSPAGRNEKLFF.

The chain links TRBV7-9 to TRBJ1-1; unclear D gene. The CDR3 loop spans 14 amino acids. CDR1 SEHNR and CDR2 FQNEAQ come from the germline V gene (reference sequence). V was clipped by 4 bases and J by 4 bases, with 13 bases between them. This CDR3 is CASSSGETGTEAFF. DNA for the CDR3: TGTGCCAGCAGCTCGGGAGAAACCGGCACTGAAGCTTTCTTT.

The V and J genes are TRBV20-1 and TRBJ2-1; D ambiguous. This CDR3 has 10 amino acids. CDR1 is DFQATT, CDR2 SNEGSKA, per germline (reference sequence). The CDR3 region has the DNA TGCAGCGTGATAGTGGGTGAGCAGTTCTTC. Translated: CSVIVGEQFF.

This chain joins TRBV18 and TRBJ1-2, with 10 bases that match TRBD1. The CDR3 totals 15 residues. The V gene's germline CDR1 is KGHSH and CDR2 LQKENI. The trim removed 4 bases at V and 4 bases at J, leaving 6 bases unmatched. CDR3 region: CASSQPGQGTYGYTF. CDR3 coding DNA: TGTGCCAGCTCACAACCGGGACAGGGGACCTATGGCTACACCTTC.